These 17 T cell receptor beta chains were all obtained from the same sample, sequenced in a study of T cell responses to AZD1222 COVID-19 vaccine. Here immunoSEQ multiplex PCR was the method, and the copy in TCRdb shows in-frame clones only, minus some. This sample has about 140,000 clones, with about nine tenths found just once. The input for sequencing was peripheral blood, taken 28 days after the second AZD1222 dose. All receptors derive from an adult who received the AZD1222 COVID-19 vaccine.

This clone was recorded only once. The J gene is TRBJ1-1, the V gene TRBV29-1; TRBD1 aligns across 8 bases. The CDR3 is 12 residues long. V lost 7 bases, J lost 1 base, and 2 bases stayed unmatched. CDR1 and CDR2 (germline): SQVTM, ANQGSEA. CDR3 in amino acids: CSAGQGNTEAFF. DNA of the CDR3: TGCAGCGCAGGACAGGGGAACACTGAAGCTTTCTTT.

This chain links TRBV24-1 with TRBJ2-7, with 8 positions matching TRBD1. This CDR3 is 16 amino acids long. J was trimmed by 4 bases and V by 2 bases; bases with no gene match: 9. Germline V gene sequence: CDR1 KGHDR, CDR2 SFDVKD. CDR3 DNA: TGTGCCACCAGTGATTCTGGAGGGACAGGAGTGTACGAGCAGTACTTC. Translating it yields CATSDSGGTGVYEQYF.

This chain uses TRBV4-1 with TRBJ2-3; no clear D gene. Trimming shortened V by 2 bases and J by 11 bases, and 11 bases separated the two germline ends. Germline assignment: CDR1 MGHRA and CDR2 YSYEKL. The CDR3 extends over 12 amino acids. The CDR3 sequence: CASSQRTFEQYF. CDR3 in DNA: TGCGCCAGCAGCCAACGGACCTTTGAGCAGTATTTT.

The chain joins TRBV24-1 to TRBJ2-3; D might be TRBD1 (5 bases). CDR1 and CDR2 (germline): KGHDR, SFDVKD. The CDR3 has 15 residues. The V and J ends lost 5 bases and 0 bases respectively, with 11 bases between them. The CDR3 region has the DNA TGTGCCACCAGTGGCATCAGGGATAGCACAGATACGCAGTATTTT. This codes for CATSGIRDSTDTQYF.

This clone was seen only once. This chain joins TRBV7-9 and TRBJ1-1; D remains unclear. Germline CDR1 is SEHNR and CDR2 is FQNEAQ (reference sequence). V shed 11 bases and J shed 2 bases, with 3 bases lying between them. The CDR3 has 9 amino acids. The CDR3 DNA sequence: TGTGCCGGAAACACTGAAGCTTTCTTT. Its protein is CAGNTEAFF.

This chain uses TRBV3-1 (or the pseudogene TRBV3-2) with TRBJ1-4, with D maybe TRBD1 (5 bases). Between the trimmed V and J ends, which lost 5 bases and 5 bases, there was a span of 12 bases. This CDR3 has 14 residues. Germline CDR1 is LGHDT and CDR2 is YNNKEL (reference sequence). The CDR3 loop is CASSSPGLNEKLFF. Here the CDR3 DNA reads TGTGCCAGCAGCTCTCCAGGGCTAAATGAAAAACTGTTTTTT.

This clone showed up just once. This chain uses TRBV20-1 with TRBJ1-1; possibly TRBD1 for D (6 bases). Germline CDR1 is DFQATT and CDR2 is SNEGSKA (reference sequence). The CDR3 is made up of 11 amino acids. Between the trimmed V and J ends, which lost 6 bases and 11 bases, there was a span of 16 bases. The CDR3 sequence: CSATNGGGAFF. The CDR3 region has the DNA TGCAGTGCCACTAATGGGGGCGGGGCTTTCTTT.

The chain links TRBV7-9 to TRBJ1-2; the match to TRBD1 covers 7 bases. CDR1 SEHNR and CDR2 FQNEAQ come from the germline V gene (reference sequence). After removal of 4 bases from V and 7 bases from J, the junction contained 6 bases not matched to a gene. This CDR3 region has 13 residues. The CDR3 sequence is CASSSTGTSGYTF. CDR3 in DNA: TGTGCCAGCAGCTCGACAGGGACTTCTGGCTACACCTTC.

The genes are TRBV5-4 and TRBJ1-3; D gene uncertain. The CDR3 length is 15 residues. The germline V gene encodes CDR1 SGHNT and CDR2 YYREEE (reference sequence). The V end lost 6 bases, the J end lost 0 bases, and 13 bases lay between the germline ends. The CDR3 is CASMTGGVSGNTIYF. CDR3 coding DNA: TGTGCCAGCATGACCGGCGGGGTCTCTGGAAACACCATATATTTT.

This sequence joins TRBV4-2 and TRBJ2-7, with D perhaps being TRBD1 or TRBD2 (5 bases each). The CDR3 extends over 14 amino acids. With 1 base removed from V and 0 bases from J, the gap between germline ends came to 7 bases. Germline V gives CDR1 LGHNA, CDR2 YNFKEQ. The CDR3 spells CASSQGGTSYEQYF. The CDR3 bases are TGTGCCAGCAGCCAAGGAGGGACCTCCTACGAGCAGTACTTC.

The rearrangement joins TRBV7-9 to TRBJ2-3; D is unresolved. The CDR3 loop spans 15 amino acids. The ends were cut back, 4 bases at V and 6 bases at J, with 17 bases in the middle. CDR1 is SEHNR, CDR2 FQNEAQ, per germline (reference sequence). The CDR3 coding sequence is TGTGCCAGCAGCTCGCCTTTGGACCCGGAGGATACGCAGTATTTT. This translates into CASSSPLDPEDTQYF. The whole variable domain, filled in from reference TRBV7-9 and TRBJ2-3, reads DTGVSQNPRHKITKRGQNVTFRCDPISEHNRLYWYRQTLGQGPEFLTYFQNEAQLEKSRLLSDRFSAERPKGSFSTLEIQRTEQGDSAMYLCASSSPLDPEDTQYFGPGTRLTVL.

This chain uses TRBV11-2 with TRBJ1-4; 8 nucleotides align to TRBD1. Per the germline V gene, CDR1 is SGHAT and CDR2 is FQNNGV. The CDR3 has 15 amino acids. Trimming at V came to 5 bases and at J to 4 bases, leaving 6 bases not matched to a gene. The CDR3 DNA is TGTGCCAGCAGCACCGGACAGGGCATTAATGAAAAACTGTTTTTT. Its protein is CASSTGQGINEKLFF. The full variable domain, with the rest looked up from reference TRBV11-2 and TRBJ1-4, is EAGVAQSPRYKIIEKRQSVAFWCNPISGHATLYWYQQILGQGPKLLIQFQNNGVVDDSQLPKDRFSAERLKGVDSTLKIQPAKLEDSAVYLCASSTGQGINEKLFFGSGTQLSVL.

V gene TRBV4-1 combines with J gene TRBJ1-1; D call uncertain. The CDR3 totals 14 residues. In germline, CDR1 is MGHRA, CDR2 YSYEKL. Trimming removed 5 bases at V and 1 base at J, with 11 bases between. Here the CDR3 reads CASSYDISNTEAFF. For the CDR3, the DNA is TGCGCCAGCAGCTACGACATATCGAACACTGAAGCTTTCTTT.

In its sample, this clone was seen once. The chain couples TRBV19 to TRBJ1-2, with no clear D. Germline CDR1 LNHDA, CDR2 SQIVND (reference sequence). The CDR3 contains 17 residues. V lost 7 bases to trimming and J lost 0 bases, with 21 bases between them. CDR3 sequence (DNA): TGTGCCAGTACCTCCCCCGGGAGGGAAAACGCTAACTATGGCTACACCTTC. Its translation: CASTSPGRENANYGYTF.

This chain uses TRBV2 with TRBJ1-1; maybe TRBD1 (5 bases). The V end lost 3 bases, the J end lost 2 bases, and 7 bases lay between the germline ends. Germline lookup yields CDR1 SNHLY and CDR2 FYNNEI. The CDR3 runs 13 residues. CDR3 region: CASSEGTNTEAFF. Here the CDR3 DNA reads TGTGCCAGCAGTGAGGGGACCAACACTGAAGCTTTCTTT.

The V gene is TRBV5-1, the J gene TRBJ1-6; D call uncertain. From germline, CDR1 is SGHRS and CDR2 YFSETQ. V dropped 4 bases and J dropped 5 bases, with 10 bases sitting between them. The CDR3 consists of 14 residues. CDR3 sequence reads: CASSPGGDNSPLHF. DNA of the CDR3: TGCGCCAGCAGCCCGGGTGGTGATAATTCACCCCTCCACTTT.

The J gene is TRBJ1-6, the V gene TRBV6-2 or TRBV6-3; no clear D gene. The germline V and J ends were trimmed by 4 bases and 5 bases, with 9 bases remaining between them. CDR1 and CDR2 (germline): MNHEY, SVGEGT. The CDR3 runs 14 residues. The CDR3 loop is CASSLTQNNSPLHF. CDR3 in DNA: TGTGCCAGCAGTTTAACCCAGAATAATTCACCCCTCCACTTT.